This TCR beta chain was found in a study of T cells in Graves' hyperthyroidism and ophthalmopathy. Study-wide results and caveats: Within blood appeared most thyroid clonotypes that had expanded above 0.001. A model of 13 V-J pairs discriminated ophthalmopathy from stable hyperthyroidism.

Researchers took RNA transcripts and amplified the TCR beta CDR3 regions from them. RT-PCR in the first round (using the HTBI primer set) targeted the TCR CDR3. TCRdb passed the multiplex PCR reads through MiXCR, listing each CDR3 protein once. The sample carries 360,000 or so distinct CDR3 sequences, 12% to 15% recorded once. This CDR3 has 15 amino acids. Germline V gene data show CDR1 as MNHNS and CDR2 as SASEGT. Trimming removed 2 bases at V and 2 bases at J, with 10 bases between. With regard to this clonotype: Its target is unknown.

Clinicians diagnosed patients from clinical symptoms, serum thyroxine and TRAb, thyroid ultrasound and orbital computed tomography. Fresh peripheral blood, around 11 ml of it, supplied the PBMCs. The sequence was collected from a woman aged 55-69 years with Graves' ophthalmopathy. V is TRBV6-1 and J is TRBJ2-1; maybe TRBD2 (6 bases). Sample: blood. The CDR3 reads CASSELASAYNEQFF. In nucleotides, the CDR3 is TGTGCCAGCAGTGAACTAGCGTCTGCCTACAATGAGCAGTTCTTC.